Presented here are 15 T cell receptor beta chains from one specimen sequenced in a study of blood T cells in healthy people across ages. A second roughly 7 to 11 cycle PCR used barcoded and J-beta primers. In TCRdb, the 5' RACE reads were re-called with MiXCR into one record per CDR3 protein. Found here are some 700,000 distinct CDR3 sequences, approximately 22% of them singletons; the top ten hold around 21%. Sequencing used blood. The receptors here all came from a man between 65 and 79 years old in good health.

This clonotype has a count of ten or more. The rearrangement joins TRBV12-3 or TRBV12-4 to TRBJ2-6, with TRBD1 identical over 7 bases. V trimming: 8 bases; J trimming: 4 bases; junction bases outside the gene matches: 8. The CDR3 is made up of 15 amino acids. In nucleotides, the CDR3 is TGTGCCAGCTCACCCGACAGGGCCGGGGCCAACGTCCTGACTTTC. Protein product: CASSPDRAGANVLTF.

This clonotype was detected only a few times. CDR3: CATSRESRTEAFF. The CDR3 coding sequence is TGTGCCACCAGCAGAGAATCCCGGACTGAAGCTTTCTTT. The rearrangement uses TRBV15 and TRBJ1-1; no definite D call. CDR3 size: 13 residues. Germline assignment: CDR1 LNHNV and CDR2 YYDKDF (reference sequence). V was trimmed by 0 bases and J by 5 bases, leaving 7 bases between them.

This chain connects TRBV20-1 to TRBJ1-2, with D unclear. CDR3 length: 13 amino acids. The V and J ends lost 3 bases and 4 bases respectively, with 12 bases between them. Germline CDR1 and CDR2: DFQATT and SNEGSKA (reference sequence). The CDR3 loop is CSASRPASYGYTF. DNA for the CDR3: TGCAGTGCTAGCAGGCCAGCCTCCTATGGCTACACCTTC.

This clonotype was observed a handful of times. This CDR3 reads CASSYKTTWGTNYGYTF. CDR3 nucleotide sequence: TGTGCCAGCAGTTATAAGACGACGTGGGGGACGAACTATGGCTACACCTTC. V and J are TRBV6-5 and TRBJ1-2; D possibly corresponds to TRBD1 (5 bases). This CDR3 has 17 residues. The germline V gene encodes CDR1 MNHEY and CDR2 SVGAGI. V was pared by 3 bases and J by 2 bases, with 19 bases between.

The table lists this clonotype with a few counts. V and J are TRBV14 and TRBJ2-5; D unclear. The end of the DNA is better explained by TRBJ2-7, so the J call may be wrong. CDR1 is SGHDN and CDR2 is FVKESK in the germline V gene. The CDR3 totals 14 residues. The CDR3 DNA follows: TGTGCCAGCAGCCAAGACTTCGCGGCCTACGAGCAGTACTTC. This sequence encodes CASSQDFAAYEQYF.

This chain connects TRBV4-1 to TRBJ1-5; 9 positions agree with TRBD1. The CDR3 runs to 14 residues. Germline CDR1 and CDR2: MGHRA and YSYEKL. The V and J ends lost 4 bases and 2 bases, in that order; junction bases with no gene match: 0. In nucleotides, the CDR3 is TGCGCCAGCAGCCGGGACAGGGGCAATCAGCCCCAGCATTTT. Translated: CASSRDRGNQPQHF.

V usage is TRBV19 and J usage is TRBJ1-4; D remains ambiguous. CDR1 LNHDA and CDR2 SQIVND come from the germline V gene (reference sequence). Trimming took 6 bases from V and 11 from J, leaving 13 bases between them. The CDR3 has 12 residues. CDR3: CASRSGEEKLFF. The DNA of the CDR3 is TGTGCCAGTAGATCGGGTGAAGAGAAACTGTTTTTT.

The chain joins TRBV5-1 to TRBJ2-5; no clear D gene. Looked up from germline, CDR1 is SGHRS and CDR2 is YFSETQ. The CDR3 spans 15 residues. Deletions cut 0 bases from V and 5 bases from J, with 14 bases between. DNA of the CDR3: TGCGCCAGCAGCTTGGCCGCAAACCGGGTGGAGACCCAGTACTTC. Translation gives CASSLAANRVETQYF. The variable domain in full, completed from reference TRBV5-1 and TRBJ2-5, reads KAGVTQTPRYLIKTRGQQVTLSCSPISGHRSVSWYQQTPGQGLQFLFEYFSETQRNKGNFPGRFSGRQFSNSRSEMNVSTLELGDSALYLCASSLAANRVETQYFGPGTRLLVL.

This clonotype turned up a few times. J is TRBJ2-7 and V is TRBV6-1; weak D call: TRBD2 (5 bases). CDR1 MNHNS and CDR2 SASEGT come from the germline V gene. The CDR3 is made up of 12 amino acids. Trimming took off 6 bases at V and 1 base at J, with 7 bases between the two ends. CDR3 region: CASRDWSYEQYF. CDR3 DNA: TGTGCCAGCAGGGACTGGTCCTACGAGCAGTACTTC.

This clonotype appeared a few times. This chain joins TRBV6-4 and TRBJ1-1; D is possibly TRBD1 (5 bases). V was cut by 3 bases and J by 3 bases, with 14 bases left in between. Germline CDR1 reads MRHNA; CDR2 reads SNTAGT. There are 15 residues in the CDR3. Here the CDR3 DNA reads TGTGCCAGCAGTGAGGCAGGGAAAGAGGACACTGAAGCTTTCTTT. Its translation: CASSEAGKEDTEAFF.

The sample holds a few counts of this clonotype. V gene TRBV4-2 combines with J gene TRBJ1-1; D gene unclear. V lost 3 bases and J 1 base, leaving 6 bases between the germline ends. The CDR3 is 13 residues long. Germline V gene data show CDR1 as LGHNA and CDR2 as YNFKEQ. The DNA for the CDR3 is TGTGCCAGCAGCCAGTTTGGGAACACTGAAGCTTTCTTT. It yields the protein CASSQFGNTEAFF.

The chain uses TRBV5-1 and TRBJ1-2; D possibly corresponds to TRBD1 (5 bases). Germline V gene data show CDR1 as SGHRS and CDR2 as YFSETQ. Trimming took off 5 bases at V and 1 base at J, with 15 bases between the two ends. This CDR3 is 15 amino acids long. This chain's CDR3 is CASSWGRGLNYGYTF. In nucleotides, the CDR3 is TGCGCCAGCAGTTGGGGGAGAGGGCTTAACTATGGCTACACCTTC.

This clonotype has a handful of counts. The chain carries TRBV3-1 and TRBJ2-6, with D unclear. This CDR3 comprises 18 residues. Trimming pared 1 base from V and 0 bases from J, leaving 13 bases between. Germline CDR1 LGHDT, CDR2 YNNKEL (reference sequence). The DNA for the CDR3 is TGTGCCAGCAGCCAAGGAAACCTCAGGTCCTCTGGGGCCAACGTCCTGACTTTC. It specifies CASSQGNLRSSGANVLTF.

The chain employs TRBV18 and TRBJ2-1, with 10 bases identical to TRBD2. In germline, CDR1 is KGHSH, CDR2 LQKENI. Germline trimming cut 0 bases from V and 7 bases from J; bases unmatched to any gene: 9. The CDR3 is 17 amino acids. The CDR3 reads CASSPPASGGLFNEQFF. DNA of the CDR3: TGTGCCAGCTCACCACCGGCTAGCGGGGGCCTTTTTAATGAGCAGTTCTTC.

The chain uses TRBV3-1 and TRBJ2-5; TRBD2 is a possible D gene (7 bases). Germline CDR1 reads LGHDT; CDR2 reads YNNKEL (reference sequence). This CDR3 spans 14 amino acids. The V end was cut by 0 bases, the J end by 11 bases, with 16 bases between. The CDR3 region has the DNA TGTGCCAGCAGCCAAGATCTGGGGGCGCGGGAGCAGTACTTC. As protein: CASSQDLGAREQYF.